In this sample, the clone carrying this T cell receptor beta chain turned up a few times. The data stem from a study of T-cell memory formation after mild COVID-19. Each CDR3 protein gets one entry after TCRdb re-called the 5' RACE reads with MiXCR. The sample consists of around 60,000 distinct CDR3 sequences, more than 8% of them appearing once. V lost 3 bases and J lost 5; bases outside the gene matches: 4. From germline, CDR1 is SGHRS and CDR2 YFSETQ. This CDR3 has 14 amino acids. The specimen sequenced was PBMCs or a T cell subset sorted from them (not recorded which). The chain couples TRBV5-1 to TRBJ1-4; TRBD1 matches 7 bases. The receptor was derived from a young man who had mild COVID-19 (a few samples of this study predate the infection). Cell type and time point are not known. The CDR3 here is CASSSGGRNEKLFF. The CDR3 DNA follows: TGCGCCAGCAGCTCAGGGGGGAGAAATGAAAAACTGTTTTTT.